This T cell receptor beta chain derives from a study of OX40 agonist ivuxolimab in advanced cancers. Study as a whole: Patients received ivuxolimab, an agonistic anti-OX40 (CD134) antibody. Mean age roughly 65 years, range about 20 to 85; roughly 80% male.

The CDR3 is 14 residues long. Per germline, CDR1 SGHTS and CDR2 YDEGEE. V gave up 4 bases and J gave up 2 bases, with 10 bases separating them. Profiled with immunoSEQ multiplex PCR; TCRdb holds only in-frame clones, not every one. The data contain roughly 38,000 clones, about 90% of them seen just once; the ten biggest clones take up 0.45% to 0.6%. The V gene is TRBV5-8, the J gene TRBJ2-1, with D tentatively TRBD2 (6 bases). The specimen comprised CD4+ or CD8+ T cells sorted from blood, sampled in a trial of the OX40 agonist ivuxolimab. The clonotype originates from an adult with an advanced solid tumor such as melanoma, head and neck, liver or kidney cancer. CDR3 bases: TGTGCCAGCAGCGTAGGAGGGGCCTACAATGAGCAGTTCTTC. Encoded protein: CASSVGGAYNEQFF.